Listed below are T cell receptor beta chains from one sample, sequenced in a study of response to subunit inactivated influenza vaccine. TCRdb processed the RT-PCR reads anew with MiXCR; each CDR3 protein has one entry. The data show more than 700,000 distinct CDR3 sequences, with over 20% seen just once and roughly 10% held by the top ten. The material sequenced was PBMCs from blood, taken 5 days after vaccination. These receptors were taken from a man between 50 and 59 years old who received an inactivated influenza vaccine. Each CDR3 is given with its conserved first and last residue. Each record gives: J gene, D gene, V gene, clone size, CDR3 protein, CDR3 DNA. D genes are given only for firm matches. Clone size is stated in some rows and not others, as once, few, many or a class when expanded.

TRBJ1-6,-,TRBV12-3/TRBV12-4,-,CASSGRVNSPLHF,TGTGCCAGCAGTGGGCGGGTTAATTCACCCCTCCACTTT
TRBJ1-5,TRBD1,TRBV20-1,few,CSAGGQGHQPQHF,TGCAGTGCTGGGGGACAGGGGCACCAGCCCCAGCATTTT
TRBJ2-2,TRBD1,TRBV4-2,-,CASSQEGTGTAGELFF,TGTGCCAGCAGCCAAGAAGGGACAGGGACTGCCGGGGAGCTGTTTTTT
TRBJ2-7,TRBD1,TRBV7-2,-,CASSLGPGQNYEQYF,TGTGCCAGCAGCTTAGGGCCGGGACAGAACTACGAGCAGTACTTC
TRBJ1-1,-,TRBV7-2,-,CASSLGAPQVEAFF,TGTGCCAGCAGCTTAGGGGCCCCTCAAGTTGAAGCTTTCTTT
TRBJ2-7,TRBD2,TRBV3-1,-,CASSQASGGYSYEQYF,TGTGCCAGCAGCCAAGCTAGCGGGGGTTACTCCTACGAGCAGTACTTC
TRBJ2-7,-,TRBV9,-,CASSVAGDSFYEQYF,TGTGCCAGCAGCGTAGCCGGTGACTCTTTCTACGAGCAGTACTTC
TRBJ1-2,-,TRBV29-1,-,CSVRTQYGYTF,TGCAGCGTACGGACTCAATATGGCTACACCTTC
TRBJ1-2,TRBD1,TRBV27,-,CASRLQGGGYGYTF,TGTGCCAGCCGTTTGCAAGGGGGCGGCTATGGCTACACCTTC
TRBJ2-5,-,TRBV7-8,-,CASRTVRDVQETQYF,TGTGCCAGCAGGACCGTTCGGGACGTACAAGAGACCCAGTACTTC